Listed here are 18 T cell receptor beta chains from one sample, sequenced in a study of radiotherapy plus CTLA-4 blockade in lung cancer. Clones were sequenced by immunoSEQ multiplex PCR, and TCRdb holds only the in-frame ones, with some missing. This sample has tens of thousands of clones; 73% occur once, and the top ten carry approximately 3.8%. The starting material was peripheral blood, obtained from a patient treated with radiotherapy plus ipilimumab. The receptors originated from a human donor with non-small cell lung cancer who had stable disease on radiotherapy plus ipilimumab.

The rearrangement uses TRBV11-2 and TRBJ1-1; 9 bases are a match to TRBD1. The J segment lost 6 bases and the V segment lost 5 bases, leaving 10 bases of the junction unmatched. This CDR3 contains 15 residues. Germline V lookup: CDR1 SGHAT, CDR2 FQNNGV. The CDR3 region is CASSDGTGINAEAFF. The CDR3, as DNA: TGTGCCAGCAGCGACGGGACAGGGATTAACGCTGAAGCTTTCTTT.

The chain recombines TRBV14 with TRBJ2-1; 9 bases are shared with TRBD2. The ends lost 5 bases at V and 6 bases at J; junction bases unmatched: 8. The length of the CDR3 is 15 residues. Germline V lookup: CDR1 SGHDN, CDR2 FVKESK. CDR3 residues: CASSVGLATPNEQFF. As DNA, the CDR3 is TGTGCCAGCAGCGTAGGACTAGCGACACCCAATGAGCAGTTCTTC.

This clone was seen a handful of times. This chain connects TRBV19 to TRBJ2-1; D might be TRBD1 or TRBD2, each matching 5 bases. Germline V gives CDR1 LNHDA, CDR2 SQIVND (reference sequence). V shed 4 bases and J shed 8 bases, with 21 bases lying between them. The CDR3 runs to 16 residues. DNA of the CDR3: TGTGCCAGTAGTAGGACTGGGACGCCGTTAGGTGATGAGCAGTTCTTC. Its protein is CASSRTGTPLGDEQFF. The complete variable domain, with remaining parts taken from reference TRBV19 and TRBJ2-1, reads DGGITQSPKYLFRKEGQNVTLSCEQNLNHDAMYWYRQDPGQGLRLIYYSQIVNDFQKGDIAEGYSVSREKKESFPLTVTSAQKNPTAFYLCASSRTGTPLGDEQFFGPGTRLTVL.

The chain combines TRBV4-1 with TRBJ2-5; the D call may be TRBD1 or TRBD2 (5 bases each). Per germline, CDR1 MGHRA and CDR2 YSYEKL. V gave up 3 bases and J gave up 1 base, with 12 bases separating them. The CDR3 extends over 15 amino acids. CDR3 DNA sequence: TGCGCCAGCAGCCACCTCCGGGACCCCCAAGAGACCCAGTACTTC. Encoded protein: CASSHLRDPQETQYF.

This clone was seen a few times. J is TRBJ2-3 and V is TRBV29-1; no firm D call. CDR3 length equals 11 residues. CDR1 is SQVTM, CDR2 ANQGSEA, per germline. V was clipped by 3 bases and J by 12 bases, with 13 bases between them. This CDR3 reads CSVDSGSDQYF. The CDR3 DNA is TGCAGCGTTGATTCAGGTTCGGATCAGTATTTT.

Only a few counts were recorded for this clone. The rearrangement links TRBV19 to TRBJ2-1; D gene ambiguous. V was cut by 1 base and J by 11 bases, with 15 bases left in between. The CDR3 totals 14 residues. Germline CDR1 is LNHDA and CDR2 is SQIVND (reference sequence). CDR3 coding DNA: TGTGCCAGTAGTATAGGCGGACCAAAGGCGAAGCAGTTCTTC. Residues: CASSIGGPKAKQFF.

The V call is TRBV5-6, the J call TRBJ2-2; 9 nucleotides match TRBD2. CDR3 length: 18 residues. With V trimmed by 1 base and J by 4 bases, 11 bases remained unmatched. Germline V gives CDR1 SGHDT, CDR2 YYEEEE. The CDR3 sequence is CASSLYRRGRAPTGELFF. As DNA, the CDR3 is TGTGCCAGCAGCTTGTACCGACGCGGGAGGGCCCCCACCGGGGAGCTGTTTTTT.

CDR3 sequence reads: CASSRSSGTVSTDTQYF. In nucleotides, the CDR3 is TGTGCCAGTAGCCGGTCTAGCGGGACTGTCAGCACAGATACGCAGTATTTT. The chain joins TRBV19 to TRBJ2-3, with 9 bases aligning to TRBD2. This CDR3 has 17 residues. Per germline, CDR1 LNHDA and CDR2 SQIVND (reference sequence). The V segment lost 6 bases and the J segment 0 bases; nucleotides outside the gene matches: 10.

The chain combines TRBV7-2 with TRBJ2-1, with 7 positions matching TRBD1. The CDR3 consists of 14 residues. The germline V gene encodes CDR1 SGHTA and CDR2 FQGNSA. Trimming cost V 0 bases and J 9 bases; bases outside gene matches: 5. The CDR3 here is CASSLALQGSEQFF. Here the CDR3 DNA reads TGTGCCAGCAGCTTAGCGTTACAGGGGAGTGAGCAGTTCTTC.

The chain recombines TRBV7-2 with TRBJ1-2; no definite D call. Germline loops: CDR1 SGHTA, CDR2 FQGNSA. V was shortened by 5 bases and J by 5 bases, with 15 bases between the two germline ends. The CDR3 sequence is 14 residues long. This chain's CDR3 is CASSPLATGYGYTF. The DNA of the CDR3 is TGTGCCAGCAGCCCCCTGGCCACTGGGTATGGCTACACCTTC. Drawing the rest from reference TRBV7-2 and TRBJ1-2, the complete variable domain is GAGVSQSPSNKVTEKGKDVELRCDPISGHTALYWYRQSLGQGLEFLIYFQGNSAPDKSGLPSDRFSAERTGGSVSTLTIQRTQQEDSAVYLCASSPLATGYGYTFGSGTRLTVV.

This chain connects TRBV5-1 to TRBJ1-2, with 12 bases aligning to TRBD1. J lost 4 bases, V lost 5 bases, and 12 bases had no gene match. This CDR3 has 17 residues. The germline V gene encodes CDR1 SGHRS and CDR2 YFSETQ. The chain's CDR3 is CASSSPGQGARTYGYTF. The CDR3 bases are TGCGCCAGCAGTTCTCCGGGACAGGGGGCCCGAACCTATGGCTACACCTTC.

The gene calls are TRBV29-1 and TRBJ2-4; possibly TRBD1 for D (6 bases). The CDR3 contains 17 residues. Germline CDR1 reads SQVTM; CDR2 reads ANQGSEA. Trimming left V 0 bases short and J 0 bases short, with 15 bases between. The CDR3 here is CSVEDRQTGLAKNIQYF. The CDR3 bases are TGCAGCGTTGAAGATAGGCAAACAGGGCTAGCCAAAAACATTCAGTACTTC.

CDR3 in amino acids: CASKKGGGDNYEQYF. The DNA for the CDR3 is TGTGCCAGCAAGAAGGGCGGAGGGGATAACTACGAGCAGTACTTC. The chain is built from TRBV2 and TRBJ2-7, with D perhaps TRBD2 (6 bases). The CDR3 sequence is 15 residues long. V shed 7 bases and J shed 3 bases, with 19 bases lying between them. CDR1 and CDR2 from the germline V gene are SNHLY and FYNNEI.

The chain carries TRBV6-1 and TRBJ2-7; 12 bases fit TRBD2. CDR3 length: 16 residues. Germline CDR1 MNHNS, CDR2 SASEGT. Trimming at V came to 4 bases and at J to 1 base, leaving 5 bases not matched to a gene. Here the CDR3 DNA reads TGTGCCAGCAGTGGACAACTAGCGGGAGGATCCTACGAGCAGTACTTC. Its protein product is CASSGQLAGGSYEQYF.

The genes are TRBV28 and TRBJ2-1; 8 nucleotides align to TRBD1. V was clipped by 3 bases and J by 7 bases; unmatched bases: 5. Germline CDR1 MDHEN, CDR2 SYDVKM. The length of the CDR3 is 14 residues. CDR3 nucleotide sequence: TGTGCCAGCAGTTTCTCCAGGGGGCTTAATGAGCAGTTCTTC. Amino acid sequence: CASSFSRGLNEQFF.

The chain is built from TRBV19 and TRBJ1-3; weak D call: TRBD1 (5 bases). The CDR3 contains 13 residues. The germline gives CDR1 LNHDA, CDR2 SQIVND (reference sequence). V lost 10 bases to trimming and J lost 4 bases, with 14 bases between them. The chain's CDR3 is CATVSWGGNTIYF. As DNA, the CDR3 is TGTGCCACCGTTAGCTGGGGGGGAAACACCATATATTTT.

This clone came up a few times. The chain couples TRBV4-1 to TRBJ2-3; 9 bases map to TRBD2. Germline loops: CDR1 MGHRA, CDR2 YSYEKL. Trimming cost V 1 base and J 4 bases; bases outside gene matches: 12. The CDR3 consists of 18 residues. The DNA of the CDR3 is TGCGCCAGCAGCCAAGCGTCAAATCTAGCGGGGACCTCAGATACGCAGTATTTT. It codes for CASSQASNLAGTSDTQYF.

The CDR3 sequence is CASSYSLMGHSGELFF. Written as DNA, the CDR3 is TGTGCCAGCAGTTACTCGTTGATGGGTCACTCCGGGGAGCTGTTTTTT. The gene calls are TRBV6-5 and TRBJ2-2; unclear D gene. The V gene's germline CDR1 is MNHEY and CDR2 SVGAGI. The CDR3 extends over 16 amino acids. Trimming took off 0 bases at V and 6 bases at J, with 14 bases between the two ends.